Below are 6 T cell receptor beta chains sequenced from a single sample in a study of blood T cell repertoires in COVID-19. Sequenced by immunoSEQ multiplex PCR; TCRdb stores in-frame clones only, minus some. Found here are roughly 120,000 clones, 84% of them singletons; the top ten hold approximately 12%. Sequencing was carried out using peripheral blood. The receptors were gathered from a woman in her sixties or seventies with acute or convalescent COVID-19.

The genes are TRBV14 and TRBJ1-2; 7 bases align to TRBD1. CDR1 is SGHDN and CDR2 is FVKESK in the germline V gene. Losses at the gene ends were 4 bases for V and 5 bases for J; bases not matched to a gene: 7. This CDR3 contains 14 residues. The chain's CDR3 is CASSLGQELYGYTF. For the CDR3, the DNA is TGTGCCAGCAGCCTCGGACAGGAATTGTATGGCTACACCTTC.

The chain links TRBV5-1 to TRBJ1-1, with TRBD1 matching over 7 bases. Germline CDR1 and CDR2: SGHRS and YFSETQ. V lost 2 bases and J lost 3; bases outside the gene matches: 4. The length of the CDR3 is 14 residues. CDR3 sequence (DNA): TGCGCCAGCAGCTTCCAGGGGGTTGACACTGAAGCTTTCTTT. It specifies CASSFQGVDTEAFF. Variable domain in full (rest from reference TRBV5-1 and TRBJ1-1): KAGVTQTPRYLIKTRGQQVTLSCSPISGHRSVSWYQQTPGQGLQFLFEYFSETQRNKGNFPGRFSGRQFSNSRSEMNVSTLELGDSALYLCASSFQGVDTEAFFGQGTRLTVV.

V usage is TRBV9 and J usage is TRBJ1-6, with D unresolved. V lost 1 base and J lost 6, with 11 bases in between. This CDR3 spans 15 amino acids. Germline-derived CDR1 and CDR2 are SGDLS and YYNGEE. The CDR3 DNA reads TGTGCCAGCAGCGTATTGGCGGAACCTAATTCACCCCTCCACTTT. Its protein product is CASSVLAEPNSPLHF. The entire variable domain, with the rest obtained from reference TRBV9 and TRBJ1-6, is as follows: DSGVTQTPKHLITATGQRVTLRCSPRSGDLSVYWYQQSLDQGLQFLIQYYNGEERAKGNILERFSAQQFPDLHSELNLSSLELGDSALYFCASSVLAEPNSPLHFGNGTRLTVT.

The CDR3 DNA reads TGTGCCAGCAGTCTCGGGACAGGGGGAGGGGAGACCCAGTACTTC. Its translation: CASSLGTGGGETQYF. This chain connects TRBV3-1 (or the pseudogene TRBV3-2) to TRBJ2-5; 11 bases map to TRBD1. With 6 bases clipped from V and 5 bases from J, the junction kept 8 bases outside the gene matches. This CDR3 contains 15 residues. The germline CDR1 and CDR2 sequences are LGHDT and YNNKEL (reference sequence).

The chain recombines TRBV6-6 with TRBJ2-7; D is perhaps TRBD1 (6 bases). The CDR3 consists of 19 residues. V lost 5 bases, J lost 0 bases, and 26 bases lay in between. Germline V gene sequence: CDR1 MNHNY, CDR2 SVGAGI (reference sequence). For the CDR3, the DNA is TGTGCCAGCAGTCTTCCCAAAACAGGGTCGAAAGGGATCTCCTACGAGCAGTACTTC. This translates into CASSLPKTGSKGISYEQYF.

V gene TRBV19 combines with J gene TRBJ2-5; a weak D match, TRBD2 (6 bases). CDR1 and CDR2 (germline): LNHDA, SQIVND (reference sequence). The CDR3 loop spans 14 amino acids. V dropped 9 bases and J dropped 2 bases, with 16 bases sitting between them. CDR3 sequence: CASRMFGGQETQYF. In DNA, the CDR3 is TGTGCCAGCCGAATGTTTGGGGGGCAAGAGACCCAGTACTTC.